The following is a T cell receptor beta chain sequence with its context. Its antigen is unknown. V lost 0 bases and J lost 5, with 6 bases in between. The CDR3 extends over 13 amino acids. Germline V gene sequence: CDR1 SGHDT, CDR2 YYEEEE. This record comes from a study of cytomegalovirus exposure and HLA in healthy donors. The study, taken as a whole, reports: In a later analysis, TCR beta V- and J-gene trimming showed a link to a missense DCLRE1C variant. Some public TCRs appeared in many individuals, while most sequences were rare. Researchers reported that a few CMV-associated chains were confirmed in vitro as CMV antigen-specific.

PCR amplification relied on 60 Vbeta primers (plus 13 Jbeta primers). The data were produced by immunoSEQ multiplex PCR, yet TCRdb's version contains in-frame clones alone and is incomplete. Counted here are 150,000 to 200,000 clones, 65% to 85% occurring once; the ten biggest clones make up 3.8%. The sequenced sample was PBMCs. The sequence came from a man aged 50 or older in good health and CMV-seronegative. V and J are TRBV5-6 and TRBJ1-5; D might be TRBD1 (6 bases). The CDR3 bases are TGTGCCAGCAGCTTGGGGGGGCATCAGCCCCAGCATTTT. Translation: CASSLGGHQPQHF.